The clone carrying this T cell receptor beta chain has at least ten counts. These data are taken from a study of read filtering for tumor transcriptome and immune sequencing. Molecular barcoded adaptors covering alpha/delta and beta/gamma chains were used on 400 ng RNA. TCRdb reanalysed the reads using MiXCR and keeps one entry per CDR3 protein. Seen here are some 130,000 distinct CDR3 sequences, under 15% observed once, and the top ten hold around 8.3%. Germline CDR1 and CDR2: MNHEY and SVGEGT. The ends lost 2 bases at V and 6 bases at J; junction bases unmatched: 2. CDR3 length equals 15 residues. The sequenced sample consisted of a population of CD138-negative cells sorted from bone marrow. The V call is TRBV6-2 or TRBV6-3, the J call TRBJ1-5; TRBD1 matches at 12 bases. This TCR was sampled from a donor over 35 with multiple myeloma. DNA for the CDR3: TGTGCCAGCAGTTACGGGACAGGGGGCACTCAGCCCCAGCATTTT. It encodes CASSYGTGGTQPQHF.